These 21 T cell receptor beta chains share one sample of origin, sequenced in a study of cytomegalovirus exposure and HLA in healthy donors. 60 Vbeta and 13 Jbeta primers were used in PCR. Sequencing used immunoSEQ multiplex PCR; TCRdb keeps in-frame clones, though not all of them. This sample has around 160,000 clones, with over 70% found just once. The sample taken for sequencing was PBMCs. Receptors were obtained from a woman in her 40s in good health and CMV-seropositive.

This clone was seen more than once but under ten times. The rearrangement links TRBV5-6 to TRBJ1-2; D is uncertain. The V gene lost 3 bases and the J gene lost 8 bases, with 11 bases spanning the gap. CDR1 and CDR2 (germline): SGHDT, YYEEEE. The CDR3 consists of 12 residues. The CDR3 protein is CASSYHKEGYTF. CDR3 sequence (DNA): TGTGCCAGCAGCTACCACAAGGAGGGCTACACCTTC. Full variable domain (outside the CDR3, taken from reference TRBV5-6 and TRBJ1-2): DAGVTQSPTHLIKTRGQQVTLRCSPKSGHDTVSWYQQALGQGPQFIFQYYEEEERQRGNFPDRFSGHQFPNYSSELNVNALLLGDSALYLCASSYHKEGYTFGSGTRLTVV.

The chain has TRBV28 and TRBJ1-1, with D possibly matching TRBD1 (5 bases). CDR1 is MDHEN, CDR2 SYDVKM, per germline. Trimming took off 10 bases at V and 4 bases at J, with 10 bases between the two ends. The CDR3 sequence is 11 residues long. The CDR3 region is CAIIRGTEAFF. CDR3 nucleotide sequence: TGTGCCATCATTAGGGGCACTGAAGCTTTCTTT.

The chain has TRBV2 and TRBJ2-7; possible D gene TRBD2, 5 bases. Trimming removed 3 bases at V and 0 bases at J, with 12 bases between. This CDR3 region has 15 residues. Germline V gene sequence: CDR1 SNHLY, CDR2 FYNNEI. The CDR3 DNA reads as TGTGCCAGCAGTGACGGAGGAGTTAGCTCCTACGAGCAGTACTTC. Its translation: CASSDGGVSSYEQYF.

The gene calls are TRBV18 and TRBJ1-2, with D possibly matching TRBD1 (5 bases). Trimming took 3 bases from V and 2 from J, leaving 16 bases between them. Germline values: CDR1 KGHSH, CDR2 LQKENI. CDR3 length equals 16 residues. In DNA, the CDR3 is TGTGCCAGCTCACCCCTCCCCCAGGGAGGAAACTATGGCTACACCTTC. It yields the protein CASSPLPQGGNYGYTF.

The genes are TRBV6-5 and TRBJ2-5; D not resolved. The V gene's germline CDR1 is MNHEY and CDR2 SVGAGI. Trimming removed 6 bases from V and 4 bases from J, with 15 bases in between. The CDR3 sequence is 14 residues long. The CDR3 region is CASSRMSGSETQYF. The CDR3 DNA reads TGTGCCAGCAGCCGTATGTCCGGGTCAGAGACCCAGTACTTC.

The V call is TRBV7-3, the J call TRBJ2-1, with D unclear. The length of the CDR3 is 13 residues. The germline V and J ends were trimmed by 1 base and 4 bases, with 5 bases remaining between them. Germline-derived CDR1 and CDR2 are SGHTA and FQGTGA. CDR3 protein: CASSLIPYNEQFF. The CDR3, as DNA: TGTGCCAGCAGCTTAATCCCGTACAATGAGCAGTTCTTC. The full variable domain, rest sourced from reference TRBV7-3 and TRBJ2-1, is GAGVSQTPSNKVTEKGKYVELRCDPISGHTALYWYRQSLGQGPEFLIYFQGTGAADDSGLPNDRFFAVRPEGSVSTLKIQRTERGDSAVYLCASSLIPYNEQFFGPGTRLTVL.

The V and J genes are TRBV18 and TRBJ1-4; weak D call: TRBD1 (5 bases). CDR1 KGHSH and CDR2 LQKENI come from the germline V gene. V was trimmed by 3 bases and J by 2 bases, leaving 13 bases between them. This CDR3 is 16 amino acids long. CDR3 DNA: TGTGCCAGCTCACCCGTGACAGCGGGTACTAATGAAAAACTGTTTTTT. Translation gives CASSPVTAGTNEKLFF. Using reference TRBV18 and TRBJ1-4 for the parts outside the CDR3, the full variable domain is NAGVMQNPRHLVRRRGQEARLRCSPMKGHSHVYWYRQLPEEGLKFMVYLQKENIIDESGMPKERFSAEFPKEGPSILRIQQVVRGDSAAYFCASSPVTAGTNEKLFFGSGTQLSVL.

The chain's CDR3 is CASRTGSNTEAFF. CDR3 DNA: TGCGCCAGCAGGACAGGTTCGAACACTGAAGCTTTCTTT. The chain joins TRBV5-1 to TRBJ1-1, with D possibly matching TRBD1 (6 bases). The CDR3 has 13 residues. Between the trimmed V and J ends, which lost 5 bases and 1 base, there was a span of 9 bases. Germline CDR1 is SGHRS and CDR2 is YFSETQ.

The chain is built from TRBV11-2 and TRBJ2-5, with 10 bases fitting TRBD1. The germline V gene encodes CDR1 SGHAT and CDR2 FQNNGV. This CDR3 region has 13 residues. V lost 4 bases and J lost 4; bases outside the gene matches: 0. For the CDR3, the DNA is TGTGCCAGCAGCTGGACAGGGGGAGAGACCCAGTACTTC. Translation gives CASSWTGGETQYF.

This sequence joins TRBV28 and TRBJ1-5; no definite D call. This CDR3 region has 14 residues. In germline, CDR1 is MDHEN, CDR2 SYDVKM. Between the trimmed V and J ends, which lost 5 bases and 5 bases, there was a span of 13 bases. CDR3 bases: TGTGCCAGCAGTCCGGTCCATACAGATCAGCCCCAGCATTTT. Its translation is CASSPVHTDQPQHF.

In this sample, this clone turned up once. The V call is TRBV19, the J call TRBJ1-2; 8 positions agree with TRBD1. Germline V gene sequence: CDR1 LNHDA, CDR2 SQIVND (reference sequence). The CDR3 covers 15 residues. The trim removed 3 bases at V and 7 bases at J, leaving 10 bases unmatched. The CDR3 bases are TGTGCCAGTAGTATGGGTGCAGGGGGCTATGGTGGCTACACCTTC. It yields the protein CASSMGAGGYGGYTF.

The rearrangement uses TRBV7-2 and TRBJ2-3; 7 bases line up with TRBD2. The V gene end was trimmed by 5 bases and the J gene end by 4 bases; junction bases not matched to a gene: 12. Germline V gives CDR1 SGHTA, CDR2 FQGNSA. The CDR3 loop spans 16 amino acids. This CDR3 reads CASSPRLAVPPDTQYF. The DNA of the CDR3 is TGTGCCAGCAGCCCCCGGCTAGCGGTGCCGCCAGATACGCAGTATTTT.

This clone was observed once. V gene TRBV10-2 combines with J gene TRBJ1-1; TRBD1 aligns across 7 bases. Germline CDR1 reads WSHSY; CDR2 reads SAAADI. The CDR3 is made up of 14 amino acids. V was pared by 0 bases and J by 5 bases, with 3 bases of the junction left unmatched. CDR3 amino acids: CASSESTGRTEAFF. DNA for the CDR3: TGCGCCAGCAGTGAGTCGACAGGGAGGACTGAAGCTTTCTTT.

The CDR3 protein is CASSATGFSGYTF. The DNA for the CDR3 is TGTGCCAGCAGCGCTACAGGGTTCTCTGGCTACACCTTC. V and J are TRBV9 and TRBJ1-2, with D maybe TRBD1 (6 bases). Germline loops: CDR1 SGDLS, CDR2 YYNGEE. The length of the CDR3 is 13 residues. The germline V and J ends were trimmed by 3 bases and 7 bases, with 13 bases remaining between them. Filled out from reference TRBV9 and TRBJ1-2, the complete variable domain reads DSGVTQTPKHLITATGQRVTLRCSPRSGDLSVYWYQQSLDQGLQFLIQYYNGEERAKGNILERFSAQQFPDLHSELNLSSLELGDSALYFCASSATGFSGYTFGSGTRLTVV.

The rearrangement uses TRBV30 and TRBJ1-1; TRBD1 agrees at 7 bases. Per germline, CDR1 GTSNPN and CDR2 SVGIG (reference sequence). V dropped 2 bases and J dropped 7; count of bases not matched to a gene: 10. The CDR3 loop spans 14 amino acids. CDR3 residues: CAWSQNLGGREAFF. The CDR3 bases are TGTGCCTGGAGTCAAAACCTAGGGGGCCGTGAAGCTTTCTTT. Variable domain in full (rest from reference TRBV30 and TRBJ1-1): SQTIHQWPATLVQPVGSPLSLECTVEGTSNPNLYWYRQAAGRGLQLLFYSVGIGQISSEVPQNLSASRPQDRQFILSSKKLLLSDSGFYLCAWSQNLGGREAFFGQGTRLTVV.

The chain has TRBV4-1 and TRBJ1-4, with TRBD1 as a possible D gene (6 bases). Germline V lookup: CDR1 MGHRA, CDR2 YSYEKL. The V end was cut by 0 bases, the J end by 8 bases, with 16 bases between. This CDR3 has 16 amino acids. The CDR3, as DNA: TGCGCCAGCAGCCAAGATCCCCCCCAGGGGTGGGAAAAACTGTTTTTT. This gives the protein CASSQDPPQGWEKLFF.

About this clone itself: The same CDR3 arises from other DNA sequences in this sample as well. The rearrangement links TRBV10-3 to TRBJ1-2; D is possibly TRBD1 (6 bases). The CDR3 has 13 amino acids. The germline V and J ends were trimmed by 2 bases and 4 bases, with 8 bases remaining between them. Germline values: CDR1 ENHRY, CDR2 SYGVKD. The DNA of the CDR3 is TGTGCCATCAGTGAGGGACAGCCCTATGGCTACACCTTC. It specifies CAISEGQPYGYTF.

V gene TRBV19 combines with J gene TRBJ1-2; 9 bases map to TRBD1. The junction had 5 bases not matched to a gene; V was cut back by 5 bases and J by 4 bases. The CDR3 loop spans 14 amino acids. Germline V gene data show CDR1 as LNHDA and CDR2 as SQIVND (reference sequence). The CDR3 is CASSAGQGVYGYTF. The DNA for the CDR3 is TGTGCCAGTAGTGCGGGACAGGGCGTCTATGGCTACACCTTC.

The chain employs TRBV14 and TRBJ2-7; D gene ambiguous. V was trimmed by 4 bases and J by 2 bases, leaving 6 bases between them. This CDR3 region has 12 residues. The germline gives CDR1 SGHDN, CDR2 FVKESK. The DNA of the CDR3 is TGTGCCAGCAGCCCCAACACCTACGAGCAGTACTTC. Protein: CASSPNTYEQYF.

V gene TRBV30 combines with J gene TRBJ2-5; 8 bases agree with TRBD1. Losses at the gene ends were 8 bases for V and 2 bases for J; bases not matched to a gene: 7. The germline V gene encodes CDR1 GTSNPN and CDR2 SVGIG (reference sequence). This CDR3 region has 13 residues. The CDR3 reads CAGTWDRQETQYF. The CDR3 region has the DNA TGTGCCGGGACCTGGGACAGGCAAGAGACCCAGTACTTC.

The chain uses TRBV27 and TRBJ2-1; D might be TRBD2 (7 bases). Between the trimmed V and J ends, which lost 0 bases and 10 bases, there was a span of 13 bases. Germline V lookup: CDR1 MNHEY, CDR2 SMNVEV (reference sequence). The CDR3 totals 14 residues. The CDR3 DNA is TGTGCCAGCAGTTTATCGGGGGGGGCCAGAGAGCAGTTCTTC. This codes for CASSLSGGAREQFF.